These 19 T cell receptor beta chains share one sample of origin, sequenced in a study of shared clonotypes between healthy human individuals. Some clones are missing from TCRdb's copy, which holds only in-frame ones; the method was immunoSEQ multiplex PCR. Of some 2,400,000 clones listed, approximately 95% are singletons. Sequenced material: naive CD4+ T cells sorted from blood. Described subset: CD45RA+ positively selected. The source is a man younger than 35 in good health.

The chain has TRBV7-2 and TRBJ1-4, with D uncertain. Trimming shortened V by 2 bases and J by 1 base, and 11 bases separated the two germline ends. The CDR3 is 16 amino acids. The V gene's germline CDR1 is SGHTA and CDR2 FQGNSA. CDR3: CASSLRVRGTNEKLFF. In DNA, the CDR3 is TGTGCCAGCAGCTTAAGAGTACGGGGAACTAATGAAAAACTGTTTTTT.

The genes are TRBV25-1 and TRBJ1-2; D perhaps matches TRBD1 (6 bases). The CDR3 covers 13 residues. Between the trimmed V and J ends, which lost 2 bases and 7 bases, there was a span of 11 bases. The germline gives CDR1 MGHDK, CDR2 SYGVNS. CDR3 DNA: TGTGCCAGCAGTGAAGGAGGGGGTCGTGGCTACACCTTC. Amino acid sequence: CASSEGGGRGYTF.

The rearrangement joins TRBV28 to TRBJ2-3, with a possible D match to TRBD1 (5 bases). Trimming shortened V by 8 bases and J by 5 bases, and 8 bases separated the two germline ends. The V gene's germline CDR1 is MDHEN and CDR2 SYDVKM. This CDR3 has 11 residues. CDR3 protein: CASGQGDTQYF. In DNA form, the CDR3 reads TGTGCCAGCGGCCAGGGAGATACGCAGTATTTT.

Turning to this clone: The identical CDR3 is also encoded by other nucleotide sequences in the sample. The chain has TRBV10-1 and TRBJ2-5, with D unresolved. V shed 0 bases and J shed 5 bases, with 10 bases lying between them. The CDR3 has 14 residues. Germline V lookup: CDR1 WNHNN, CDR2 SYGVQD (reference sequence). CDR3 region: CASSESRRQETQYF. CDR3 in DNA: TGCGCCAGCAGTGAGTCGCGCCGCCAGGAGACCCAGTACTTC.

This clone has only one observation. This chain joins TRBV28 and TRBJ2-2; either TRBD1 or TRBD2 may supply D (5 bases each). The germline gives CDR1 MDHEN, CDR2 SYDVKM. CDR3 length: 14 residues. The CDR3 loop reads CAALQGPGTGELFF. The CDR3 DNA reads TGTGCAGCACTCCAGGGACCGGGCACCGGGGAGCTGTTTTTT. Full variable domain (missing parts from reference TRBV28 and TRBJ2-2): DVKVTQSSRYLVKRTGEKVFLECVQDMDHENMFWYRQDPGLGLRLIYFSYDVKMKEKGDIPEGYSVSREKKERFSLILESASTNQTSMYLCAALQGPGTGELFFGEGSRLTVL.

This chain's CDR3 is CASSFAGPEFLSTEAFF. The DNA of the CDR3 is TGTGCCAGCAGCTTTGCGGGCCCTGAGTTTCTGAGCACTGAAGCTTTCTTT. The chain joins TRBV7-2 to TRBJ1-1; D gene unclear. The length of the CDR3 is 17 residues. The V end lost 3 bases, the J end lost 4 bases, and 21 bases lay between the germline ends. Germline-derived CDR1 and CDR2 are SGHTA and FQGNSA.

The DNA for the CDR3 is TGCGCCAGCAGCTGGGGGGCGGACCAAGAGACCCAGTACTTC. It codes for CASSWGADQETQYF. The rearrangement joins TRBV5-1 to TRBJ2-5, with D tentatively TRBD1 or TRBD2 (6 bases each). The germline V gene encodes CDR1 SGHRS and CDR2 YFSETQ. This CDR3 is built from 14 residues. V dropped 3 bases and J dropped 0 bases, with 9 bases sitting between them.

To note about this clone: Other DNA sequences of this sample code for an identical CDR3. The chain carries TRBV6-5 and TRBJ2-7, with TRBD1 matching 10 bases. This CDR3 spans 13 amino acids. The junction had 0 bases not matched to a gene; V was cut back by 0 bases and J by 7 bases. Germline CDR1 and CDR2: MNHEY and SVGAGI. This chain's CDR3 is CASSYSGQGEQYF. As DNA, the CDR3 is TGTGCCAGCAGTTACTCGGGACAGGGGGAGCAGTACTTC.

The chain carries TRBV7-2 and TRBJ1-1; no clear D gene. Germline V gene lookup returns CDR1 SGHTA and CDR2 FQGNSA. Deletions cut 5 bases from V and 1 base from J, with 5 bases between. The CDR3 is made up of 12 amino acids. This CDR3 is CASSQTNTEAFF. CDR3 coding DNA: TGTGCCAGCAGCCAGACGAACACTGAAGCTTTCTTT.

The V and J genes are TRBV5-1 and TRBJ2-1, with TRBD1 matching 7 bases. CDR3 length: 17 amino acids. Germline loops: CDR1 SGHRS, CDR2 YFSETQ. Unmatched junction bases numbered 21, after V lost 2 bases and J lost 13 bases. CDR3 sequence reads: CASSLQPGGQAAGSQFF. DNA for the CDR3: TGCGCCAGCAGCTTACAACCCGGCGGACAGGCCGCGGGCAGCCAGTTCTTC.

This sequence joins TRBV5-4 and TRBJ2-1; no firm D call. The V gene's germline CDR1 is SGHNT and CDR2 YYREEE (reference sequence). V shed 0 bases and J shed 5 bases, with 9 bases lying between them. This CDR3 spans 14 amino acids. The chain's CDR3 is CASSLVGNNNEQFF. The CDR3 DNA follows: TGTGCCAGCAGCTTGGTTGGGAACAACAATGAGCAGTTCTTC. Looking up the rest from reference TRBV5-4 and TRBJ2-1 gives the full variable domain: ETGVTQSPTHLIKTRGQQVTLRCSSQSGHNTVSWYQQALGQGPQFIFQYYREEENGRGNFPPRFSGLQFPNYSSELNVNALELDDSALYLCASSLVGNNNEQFFGPGTRLTVL.

The chain recombines TRBV2 with TRBJ2-5; 9 nucleotides align to TRBD2. J was trimmed by 1 base and V by 7 bases; bases with no gene match: 4. The CDR3 runs 14 residues. The germline V gene encodes CDR1 SNHLY and CDR2 FYNNEI. The CDR3 DNA reads TGTGCCAGCACCAGCGGGGGGCTCCAAGAGACCCAGTACTTC. As protein: CASTSGGLQETQYF. Using reference TRBV2 and TRBJ2-5 for the parts outside the CDR3, the full variable domain is EPEVTQTPSHQVTQMGQEVILRCVPISNHLYFYWYRQILGQKVEFLVSFYNNEISEKSEIFDDQFSVERPDGSNFTLKIRSTKLEDSAMYFCASTSGGLQETQYFGPGTRLLVL.

The genes are TRBV15 and TRBJ2-4; TRBD1 matches 7 bases. The V gene's germline CDR1 is LNHNV and CDR2 YYDKDF (reference sequence). V was clipped by 4 bases and J by 8 bases; unmatched bases: 8. The CDR3 runs to 14 residues. Written as DNA, the CDR3 is TGTGCCACCAGCACGAGACAGGGACCGGACATTCAGTACTTC. As protein: CATSTRQGPDIQYF.

The chain recombines TRBV6-5 with TRBJ1-3; 7 positions match TRBD1. Germline V CDR1 and CDR2: MNHEY, SVGAGI. Trimming removed 0 bases from V and 3 bases from J; junction bases left unmatched: 5. There are 16 residues in the CDR3. The CDR3 protein is CASSYSDRAGGNTIYF. CDR3 sequence (DNA): TGTGCCAGCAGTTACTCTGACAGGGCGGGTGGAAACACCATATATTTT.

The rearrangement joins TRBV10-3 to TRBJ1-4, with a tentative D call TRBD1 (5 bases). V lost 3 bases to trimming and J lost 7 bases, with 12 bases between them. CDR3 size: 14 residues. CDR1 and CDR2 (germline): ENHRY, SYGVKD. CDR3 loop: CAISDRGGGEKLFF. CDR3 nucleotides: TGTGCCATCAGTGACCGGGGGGGTGGTGAAAAACTGTTTTTT.

As for this clone: At the DNA level, this CDR3 is encoded by other sequences in the same sample as well. This sequence joins TRBV7-2 and TRBJ2-1; a weak D match, TRBD2 (5 bases). V lost 5 bases and J 4 bases, leaving 12 bases between the germline ends. Per the germline V gene, CDR1 is SGHTA and CDR2 is FQGNSA. This CDR3 is built from 14 residues. CDR3 loop: CASSPPPGYNEQFF. In DNA form, the CDR3 reads TGTGCCAGCAGCCCTCCGCCGGGATACAATGAGCAGTTCTTC.

The rearrangement uses TRBV5-1 and TRBJ2-2, with 14 bases aligning to TRBD2. CDR1 and CDR2 from the germline V gene are SGHRS and YFSETQ. V was pared by 4 bases and J by 8 bases, with 7 bases of the junction left unmatched. This CDR3 has 16 amino acids. This CDR3 reads CASSDGTSGSRGELFF. For the CDR3, the DNA is TGCGCCAGCAGCGACGGGACTAGCGGGAGTCGGGGGGAGCTGTTTTTT. Based on the CDR3 plus reference TRBV5-1 and TRBJ2-2, the full variable domain is KAGVTQTPRYLIKTRGQQVTLSCSPISGHRSVSWYQQTPGQGLQFLFEYFSETQRNKGNFPGRFSGRQFSNSRSEMNVSTLELGDSALYLCASSDGTSGSRGELFFGEGSRLTVL.

The chain recombines TRBV18 with TRBJ2-1; possibly TRBD2 for D (6 bases). CDR1 and CDR2 (germline): KGHSH, LQKENI. The CDR3 runs to 15 residues. V lost 0 bases and J 3 bases, leaving 9 bases between the germline ends. The chain's CDR3 is CASSPPRRGYNEQFF. The CDR3 DNA reads as TGTGCCAGCTCACCACCCCGGAGGGGCTACAATGAGCAGTTCTTC.

Points on this clone: Other DNA sequences from this sample encode an identical CDR3 as well. The V gene is TRBV19, the J gene TRBJ1-5; a possible D gene is TRBD1 (6 bases). CDR1 and CDR2 (germline): LNHDA, SQIVND (reference sequence). The CDR3 is 13 residues long. Trimming took off 5 bases at V and 2 bases at J, with 7 bases between the two ends. The CDR3 is CASSWTGNQPQHF. CDR3 in DNA: TGTGCCAGTAGTTGGACAGGCAATCAGCCCCAGCATTTT.